This TCR beta chain was observed in a study of T-cell reconstitution after alpha-beta-depleted transplantation in children. Study conclusions and caveats: Fresh T-cell production supplied most of the T-cell counts and diversity seen one year after transplant.

The CDR3 contains 15 residues. Germline-derived CDR1 and CDR2 are MDHEN and SYDVKM. V was trimmed by 5 bases and J by 3 bases, leaving 15 bases between them. This sample's TCRbeta library carried unique molecular identifier barcodes. TCRdb reprocessed the PCR reads with MiXCR, giving one entry per CDR3 protein. The data show approximately 1,000,000 distinct CDR3 sequences, 25% to 30% seen once. This clonotype showed up just a few times. Its antigen remains unidentified. This sequence joins TRBV28 and TRBJ2-3, with D hard to call. This receptor was identified in a boy younger than two who had a stem cell transplant for SCID, so the T cells may come from the graft donor. Here the sequenced sample was PBMCs, mostly from graft donor cells, taken 360 days after TCRalphabeta/CD19-depleted stem cell transplant. The CDR3 coding sequence is TGTGCCAGCAGTCCGAGGTTACAGTCGACAGATACGCAGTATTTT. It translates to CASSPRLQSTDTQYF.